This TCR beta chain was sequenced in a study of siplizumab effects on memory and regulatory T cells. Data came from immunoSEQ multiplex PCR; TCRdb stores just in-frame clones and leaves some out. The sample shows under 85,000 clones, roughly 88% of them seen only once. The V segment lost 4 bases and the J segment 8 bases; nucleotides outside the gene matches: 11. The CDR3 runs to 15 residues. Germline values: CDR1 LNHDA, CDR2 SQIVND (reference sequence). Material: Tregs sorted from blood. The TCR was taken from a human donor in good health. The J gene is TRBJ2-1, the V gene TRBV19, with 7 bases identical to TRBD1. The CDR3 spells CASSTPGQFVDEQFF. DNA of the CDR3: TGTGCCAGTAGTACCCCGGGACAGTTTGTCGATGAGCAGTTCTTC. The whole variable domain, remainder taken from reference TRBV19 and TRBJ2-1, is DGGITQSPKYLFRKEGQNVTLSCEQNLNHDAMYWYRQDPGQGLRLIYYSQIVNDFQKGDIAEGYSVSREKKESFPLTVTSAQKNPTAFYLCASSTPGQFVDEQFFGPGTRLTVL.